This paragraph covers one T cell receptor beta chain sequence. This record belongs to a study of T cell responses to AZD1222 COVID-19 vaccine. At the level of the study: Timing groups of about 4 and about 12 weeks for second doses were pooled.

Repertoires were generated with immunoSEQ multiplex PCR, while TCRdb's copy carries only in-frame clones and drops some. The table shows about 140,000 clones, with around 90% occurring only once. The CDR3 runs 17 residues. Trimming at V came to 0 bases and at J to 0 bases, leaving 5 bases not matched to a gene. CDR1 is SEHNR, CDR2 FQNEAQ, per germline (reference sequence). The chain couples TRBV7-9 to TRBJ2-1, with 7 bases that match TRBD2. The receptor's source is an adult in good health. The sequences come from peripheral blood, collected on day 0 of AZD1222 vaccination. This chain's CDR3 is CASSLAGGPSSYNEQFF. In DNA form, the CDR3 reads TGTGCCAGCAGCTTAGCGGGAGGGCCTAGCTCCTACAATGAGCAGTTCTTC.